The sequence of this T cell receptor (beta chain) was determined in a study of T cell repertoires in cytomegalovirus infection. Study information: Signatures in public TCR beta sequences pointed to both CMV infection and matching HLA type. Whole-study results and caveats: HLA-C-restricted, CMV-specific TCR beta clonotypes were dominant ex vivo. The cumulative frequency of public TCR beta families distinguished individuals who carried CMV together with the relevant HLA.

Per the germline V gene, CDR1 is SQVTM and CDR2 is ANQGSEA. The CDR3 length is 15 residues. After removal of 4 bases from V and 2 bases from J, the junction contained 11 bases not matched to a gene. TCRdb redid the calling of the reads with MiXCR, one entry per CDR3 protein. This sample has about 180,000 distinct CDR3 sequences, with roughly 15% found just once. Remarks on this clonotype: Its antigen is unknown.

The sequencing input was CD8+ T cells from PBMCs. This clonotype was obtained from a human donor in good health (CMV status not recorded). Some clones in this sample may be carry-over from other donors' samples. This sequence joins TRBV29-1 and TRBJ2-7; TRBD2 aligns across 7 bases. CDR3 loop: CSVGPRGRGTYEQYF. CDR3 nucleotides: TGCAGCGTTGGGCCCAGAGGGAGGGGTACCTACGAGCAGTACTTC.